A single sample gave rise to the 19 T cell receptor beta chains below, sequenced in a study of CD4 T cells in relation to SARS-CoV-2 and coronaviruses. Unexposed donor CD4+ T cells date from about 2011-2019, before the COVID-19 pandemic. CD4+ T cells were isolated from the cells after 10 days of culture. Antigens for these TCRs are unknown. Some clones are missing from TCRdb's copy, which holds only in-frame ones; the method was immunoSEQ multiplex PCR. The table has tens of thousands of clones, 55% to 80% seen once. The sample taken for sequencing was CD4+ T cells from PBMCs, cultured in vitro. The source is a human donor in good health.

The chain recombines TRBV9 with TRBJ2-4; D may be TRBD2 (7 bases). Germline CDR1 and CDR2: SGDLS and YYNGEE. This CDR3 has 15 residues. Trimming stripped 3 bases from V and 5 bases from J, with 15 bases between. CDR3: CASSALGGRENIQYF. CDR3 sequence (DNA): TGTGCCAGCAGCGCATTAGGGGGGAGGGAAAACATTCAGTACTTC.

The chain links TRBV5-4 to TRBJ1-3, with D possibly TRBD1 on 5 matching bases. CDR1 is SGHNT, CDR2 YYREEE, per germline (reference sequence). The CDR3 covers 15 residues. The V end lost 4 bases, the J end lost 0 bases, and 11 bases lay between the germline ends. CDR3 bases: TGTGCCAGCAGCAGAGGGGTTGACTCTGGAAACACCATATATTTT. Amino acids: CASSRGVDSGNTIYF.

This clone has just a few counts. The V and J genes are TRBV29-1 and TRBJ2-5; tentatively, D is TRBD1 (6 bases). Germline loops: CDR1 SQVTM, CDR2 ANQGSEA. This CDR3 has 12 residues. V was clipped by 6 bases and J by 0 bases, with 8 bases between them. CDR3 nucleotides: TGCAGCGTCGGACAGAACCAAGAGACCCAGTACTTC. It specifies CSVGQNQETQYF.

This clone was seen more than once but under ten times. The CDR3 here is CASSFGGVYEQYF. The CDR3 DNA follows: TGCGCCAGCAGCTTCGGAGGGGTCTACGAGCAGTACTTC. This chain links TRBV5-1 with TRBJ2-7, with a weak D call TRBD2 (6 bases). Per the germline V gene, CDR1 is SGHRS and CDR2 is YFSETQ. The CDR3 totals 13 residues. Between the trimmed V and J ends, which lost 2 bases and 3 bases, there was a span of 9 bases.

J is TRBJ1-5 and V is TRBV3-1 (or the pseudogene TRBV3-2); D is unclear. Trimming pared 0 bases from V and 4 bases from J, leaving 4 bases between. CDR1 is LGHDT, CDR2 YNNKEL, per germline (reference sequence). This CDR3 region has 13 residues. The CDR3 DNA reads TGTGCCAGCAGCCAAGATCGGAATCAGCCCCAGCATTTT. Amino acids: CASSQDRNQPQHF.

This rearrangement joins TRBV2 to TRBJ1-2, with 9 bases matching TRBD1. The CDR3 consists of 13 residues. Germline V gene sequence: CDR1 SNHLY, CDR2 FYNNEI. The V and J ends lost 9 bases and 1 base, in that order; junction bases with no gene match: 3. CDR3 in DNA: TGTGCCAGTAGACAGGGGGGTAACTATGGCTACACCTTC. It specifies CASRQGGNYGYTF.

V and J are TRBV11-2 and TRBJ2-5, with 8 nucleotides matching TRBD2. CDR3 length equals 15 residues. CDR1 and CDR2 (germline): SGHAT, FQNNGV. Trimming at V came to 0 bases and at J to 5 bases, leaving 5 bases not matched to a gene. The CDR3 is CASSLDGGARETQYF. CDR3 bases: TGTGCCAGCAGCTTAGACGGGGGGGCCCGGGAGACCCAGTACTTC. The entire variable domain, with the rest obtained from reference TRBV11-2 and TRBJ2-5, is as follows: EAGVAQSPRYKIIEKRQSVAFWCNPISGHATLYWYQQILGQGPKLLIQFQNNGVVDDSQLPKDRFSAERLKGVDSTLKIQPAKLEDSAVYLCASSLDGGARETQYFGPGTRLLVL.

The chain couples TRBV6-1 to TRBJ1-2; D remains unclear. Trimming took off 1 base at V and 4 bases at J, with 10 bases between the two ends. The germline gives CDR1 MNHNS, CDR2 SASEGT. CDR3 length equals 14 residues. In DNA, the CDR3 is TGTGCCAGCAGTGAAGTTTCGGGAGGCTATGGCTACACCTTC. This encodes CASSEVSGGYGYTF.

This rearrangement joins TRBV4-3 to TRBJ1-2; D remains ambiguous. V was shortened by 1 base and J by 8 bases, with 14 bases between the two germline ends. Germline V gene lookup returns CDR1 LGHNA and CDR2 YSLEER. The CDR3 length is 14 residues. The CDR3 region is CASSQVPGGFGYTF. The CDR3 region has the DNA TGCGCCAGCAGCCAAGTTCCTGGAGGTTTCGGCTACACCTTC.

The chain is built from TRBV7-2 and TRBJ2-7, with D maybe TRBD2 (5 bases). The length of the CDR3 is 14 residues. The germline CDR1 and CDR2 sequences are SGHTA and FQGNSA. V lost 1 base, J lost 6 bases, and 13 bases lay in between. CDR3 coding DNA: TGTGCCAGCAGCTTAGTATCGGGGTCTTCCGAGCAGTACTTC. This encodes CASSLVSGSSEQYF.

The chain has TRBV3-1 (or the pseudogene TRBV3-2) and TRBJ1-2, with D possibly TRBD1 on 5 matching bases. The germline V and J ends were trimmed by 2 bases and 3 bases, with 10 bases remaining between them. The CDR3 runs 14 residues. The germline gives CDR1 LGHDT, CDR2 YNNKEL (reference sequence). The CDR3 here is CASSQFSTDYGYTF. In nucleotides, the CDR3 is TGTGCCAGCAGCCAATTTTCGACAGACTATGGCTACACCTTC.

This chain links TRBV11-2 with TRBJ2-2; tentative D call: TRBD2 (5 bases). Trimming removed 0 bases at V and 4 bases at J, with 12 bases between. Germline V gene lookup returns CDR1 SGHAT and CDR2 FQNNGV. CDR3 length: 16 residues. The CDR3 is CASSLDRDKGTGELFF. CDR3 in DNA: TGTGCCAGCAGCTTAGACCGGGATAAGGGCACCGGGGAGCTGTTTTTT.

By share, this clone counts as medium-sized (0.01 to 0.1%). This chain uses TRBV6-5 with TRBJ2-7, with D possibly matching TRBD2 (6 bases). CDR3 length: 15 amino acids. V shed 8 bases and J shed 0 bases, with 17 bases lying between them. Germline lookup yields CDR1 MNHEY and CDR2 SVGAGI. The CDR3 bases are TGTGCCAGCGGGGGGATTGGGCGGCTCTCCTACGAGCAGTACTTC. Translated, it gives CASGGIGRLSYEQYF.

The J gene is TRBJ2-1, the V gene TRBV6-5; D may be TRBD1 (6 bases). Germline-derived CDR1 and CDR2 are MNHEY and SVGAGI. V was pared by 6 bases and J by 9 bases, with 12 bases between. The CDR3 loop spans 12 amino acids. The CDR3 nucleotides read TGTGCCAGCAGATTACAGGGTAGTGAGCAGTTCTTC. Protein sequence: CASRLQGSEQFF.

This chain connects TRBV5-1 to TRBJ2-1; 7 bases are shared with TRBD1. CDR1 SGHRS and CDR2 YFSETQ come from the germline V gene. The V gene end was trimmed by 4 bases and the J gene end by 4 bases; junction bases not matched to a gene: 5. CDR3 length: 14 residues. CDR3 amino acids: CASSPRDSYNEQFF. The CDR3 DNA follows: TGCGCCAGCAGCCCCCGGGACAGTTACAATGAGCAGTTCTTC.

The J gene is TRBJ1-2, the V gene TRBV5-1; tentatively, D is TRBD1 (5 bases). Germline CDR1 is SGHRS and CDR2 is YFSETQ. The V end lost 0 bases, the J end lost 7 bases, and 13 bases lay between the germline ends. The CDR3 extends over 14 amino acids. This CDR3 reads CASSLGAGDGGYTF. CDR3 in DNA: TGCGCCAGCAGCTTGGGTGCGGGGGATGGTGGCTACACCTTC.

The rearrangement links TRBV6-5 to TRBJ2-4; tentative D call: TRBD1 (5 bases). With 6 bases removed from V and 5 bases from J, the gap between germline ends came to 14 bases. Germline V gene sequence: CDR1 MNHEY, CDR2 SVGAGI. The CDR3 consists of 14 residues. This CDR3 is CASRTRPGQNIQYF. DNA for the CDR3: TGTGCCAGCAGGACCCGGCCAGGGCAAAACATTCAGTACTTC.

This clone was detected a few times. The rearrangement uses TRBV6-5 and TRBJ2-5, with TRBD2 as a possible D gene (6 bases). Germline CDR1 reads MNHEY; CDR2 reads SVGAGI. This CDR3 spans 14 amino acids. Trimming removed 0 bases from V and 4 bases from J, with 9 bases in between. CDR3 DNA sequence: TGTGCCAGCAGTTACTCGAGGACTACAGAGACCCAGTACTTC. The encoded protein is CASSYSRTTETQYF.

The V and J genes are TRBV21-1 and TRBJ2-3; the D call of TRBD2 is as the table states it, not checked on the DNA. TRBV21-1 is a pseudogene segment. CDR3 length equals 15 residues. This chain's CDR3 is CASSNILRSSDTQYF. The CDR3 nucleotides are TGTGCCAGCAGCAACATCTTGAGGAGTTCAGATACGCAGTATTTT.